This T cell receptor beta chain originates from a study of shared clonotypes between healthy human individuals. TCRdb's table, derived via immunoSEQ multiplex PCR, lists solely in-frame clones and lacks some. The table shows hundreds of thousands of clones, with 96% occurring only once. Regarding the study as a whole: Generation probability values for non-shared clonotypes were lower than those for clonotypes shared by all four donors.

Trimming cost V 8 bases and J 0 bases, with 20 bases left between them. The CDR3 is 17 amino acids. Germline CDR1 is LNHDA and CDR2 is SQIVND (reference sequence). Turning to this clone: Its antigen is not known.

The TCR sequence derives from a woman in her 30s in good health. This sequence joins TRBV19 and TRBJ2-1; unclear D gene. The sequenced material came from naive CD4+ T cells sorted from blood. Subset denoted: CD45RA+ positively selected. CDR3 DNA sequence: TGTGCCAGTCGTCCCTCGCCGCGGATGAGCTCCTACAATGAGCAGTTCTTC. This codes for CASRPSPRMSSYNEQFF.